A selection of T cell receptor beta chains follows, all from one sample in a study of shared clonotypes between healthy human individuals. Profiling relied on immunoSEQ multiplex PCR, and the TCRdb table lists in-frame clones only, not all of them. The repertoire holds just over 2,000,000 clones, with over 85% as singletons. The sample consisted of naive CD4+ T cells sorted from blood. The receptors come from a man between 18 and 35 years old in good health. CDR3s include the opening cysteine and the closing phenylalanine or tryptophan. D genes are given only for firm matches. Not every row has a clone size; where given, it reads once, few, many or a size class.

TRBJ2-7,TRBV4-3,-,15,TRBD2,TGCGCCAGCAGCCAAGTTGGCGGGAGCTCCTACGAGCAGTACTTC,CASSQVGGSSYEQYF
TRBJ1-5,TRBV6-5,few,12,-,TGTGCCAGCAGGGGTAGCAATCAGCCCCAGCATTTT,CASRGSNQPQHF
TRBJ1-2,TRBV2,-,14,-,TGTGCCAGCAGTTACTCAGAAGATAACTATGGCTACACCTTC,CASSYSEDNYGYTF
TRBJ2-3,TRBV7-9,-,17,TRBD2,TGTGCCAGCAGCTTAGGTAGCGGGGGCCCTCCCACAGATACGCAGTATTTT,CASSLGSGGPPTDTQYF
TRBJ1-3,TRBV18,-,18,-,TGTGCCAGCTCACACATATGGACAGTTCCGAGCTCTGGAAACACCATATATTTT,CASSHIWTVPSSGNTIYF
TRBJ2-2,TRBV11-3,-,12,-,TGTGCCAGCAGCGGAATCACCGGGGAGCTGTTTTTT,CASSGITGELFF
TRBJ2-5,TRBV10-3,-,14,TRBD2,TGTGCCACCAGCCCCGGGGCGGGGGAAGAGACCCAGTACTTC,CATSPGAGEETQYF
TRBJ2-1,TRBV7-8,few,16,TRBD2,TGTGCCAGCAGCTTAGCGACTAGCGGGGGCTACAATGAGCAGTTCTTC,CASSLATSGGYNEQFF
TRBJ2-2,TRBV19,-,16,TRBD1,TGTGCCAGTAGTATAAAGTCCGGACAGGGCACCGGGGAGCTGTTTTTT,CASSIKSGQGTGELFF
TRBJ1-1,TRBV30,-,13,-,TGTGCCGGCCGGGACCCTCGCCCCACTGAAGCTTTCTTT,CAGRDPRPTEAFF
TRBJ2-1,TRBV11-1,-,16,TRBD2,TGTGCCAGCAGCCCCCTGAGAGCGGGGGGCCCAAATGAGCAGTTCTTC,CASSPLRAGGPNEQFF
TRBJ2-2,TRBV5-4,-,15,-,TGTGCCAGCAGCTTGGACGTCCCCGCAGCCGGGGAGCTGTTTTTT,CASSLDVPAAGELFF
TRBJ2-1,TRBV18,once,14,-,TGTGCCAGCTCACCACCGTTTTTATCCCATGAGCAGTTCTTC,CASSPPFLSHEQFF
TRBJ1-1,TRBV18,-,16,-,TGTGCCAGCTCACCACCGAGGCAGGCTCTGAACACTGAAGCTTTCTTT,CASSPPRQALNTEAFF
TRBJ2-1,TRBV5-1,-,15,-,TGCGCCAGCAGCCTCGGGTTTGCAGGGTACAATGAGCAGTTCTTC,CASSLGFAGYNEQFF
TRBJ1-5,TRBV7-9,-,12,-,TGTGCCAGCAGCTTAGACTTTCAGCCCCAGCATTTT,CASSLDFQPQHF
TRBJ2-7,TRBV25-1,-,15,-,TGTGCCAGCAGAGTATACACAGGTCCTTCCTACGAGCAGTACTTC,CASRVYTGPSYEQYF
TRBJ2-7,TRBV6-1,-,15,-,TGTGCCAGCAGTGAAACGCCACAACCCTGGGACGAGCAGTACTTC,CASSETPQPWDEQYF
TRBJ2-1,TRBV7-9,-,14,TRBD2,TGTGCCAGCAGCTTAACTAGCGGGGCTGGTGAGCAGTTCTTC,CASSLTSGAGEQFF
TRBJ1-2,TRBV12-5,-,13,TRBD1,TGTGCTAGTGGGAGGACAGGATACTATGGCTACACCTTC,CASGRTGYYGYTF
TRBJ1-1,TRBV30,-,13,-,TGTGCCTGGAGTGTAAGAGGGGGGTCTGAAGCTTTCTTT,CAWSVRGGSEAFF
TRBJ2-7,TRBV2,few,15,TRBD1,TGTGCCAGCAGGGGACAGGGGACACTCGCCTACGAGCAGTACTTC,CASRGQGTLAYEQYF
TRBJ2-6,TRBV18,-,15,-,TGTGCCAGCTCACCAGGTCAGGCCGGGGCCAACGTCCTGACTTTC,CASSPGQAGANVLTF
TRBJ1-5,TRBV6-6,-,13,-,TGTGCCAGCAGTGTACAGGGAGGTCAGCCCCAGCATTTT,CASSVQGGQPQHF
TRBJ1-1,TRBV6-6,-,16,-,TGTGCCAGCAGCCCAACAGGGCCCAGCATGAACACTGAAGCTTTCTTT,CASSPTGPSMNTEAFF
TRBJ2-2,TRBV28,once,12,-,TGTGCCAGCAAGGGGAACACCGGGGAGCTGTTTTTT,CASKGNTGELFF
TRBJ2-7,TRBV7-3,-,13,-,TGTGCCAGCAGCTCCAATCATGGCTACGAGCAGTACTTC,CASSSNHGYEQYF
TRBJ1-1,TRBV6-5,-,14,-,TGTGCCAGCAGTTACGACTCATTGAACACTGAAGCTTTCTTT,CASSYDSLNTEAFF
TRBJ1-5,TRBV27,-,14,-,TGTGCCAGCACCTTGGACAGTCCACATCAGCCCCAGCATTTT,CASTLDSPHQPQHF
TRBJ2-7,TRBV2,-,12,-,TGTGCCAGCAGTGTTGGGCCCAACGAGCAGTACTTC,CASSVGPNEQYF
TRBJ2-7,TRBV27,-,15,-,TGTGCCACCCGAAAGGCCCAGGGGGGGAGTTACGAGCAGTACTTC,CATRKAQGGSYEQYF
TRBJ2-7,TRBV7-2,-,15,-,TGTGCCAGCAGCTTAGGAGCGTGGGGCACCTACGAGCAGTACTTC,CASSLGAWGTYEQYF
TRBJ1-2,TRBV6-5,few,14,-,TGTGCCAGCACTCGGGGGGGAAGGCTGGATGGCTACACCTTC,CASTRGGRLDGYTF
TRBJ2-3,TRBV30,-,13,-,TGTGCCTGGGAGGGGTCAAAGACAGATACGCAGTATTTT,CAWEGSKTDTQYF
TRBJ1-3,TRBV21-1,-,16,-,TGTGCCAGCAGCAGCAGACTGCCCGTCTCTGGAAACACCATATATTTT,CASSSRLPVSGNTIYF
TRBJ1-3,TRBV10-2,-,15,TRBD1,TGCGCCAGCAAAGCCCCTAGAGACAGGGGTGACACCATATATTTT,CASKAPRDRGDTIYF
TRBJ2-5,TRBV5-1,-,14,-,TGCGCCAGCAGCCCGGTGGAAGGGAGAGAGACCCAGTACTTC,CASSPVEGRETQYF
TRBJ1-5,TRBV19,-,17,TRBD1,TGTGCCAGTAGGAGATCAGGGACAGGGGGTATCAATCAGCCCCAGCATTTT,CASRRSGTGGINQPQHF
TRBJ2-3,TRBV18,-,16,TRBD2,TGTGCCAGCTCACTTCAGCCGGGACTATCCACAGATACGCAGTATTTT,CASSLQPGLSTDTQYF
TRBJ2-7,TRBV6-1,-,12,-,TGTGCCAGCAGTCGTCAGACCTACGAGCAGTACTTC,CASSRQTYEQYF
TRBJ2-7,TRBV6-1,-,13,-,TGTGCCAGCAGTGATGGTCGGTTACCCGAGCAGTACTTC,CASSDGRLPEQYF
TRBJ2-7,TRBV29-1,-,11,-,TGCAGCGTTGTCGGGGTGAACGAGCAGTACTTC,CSVVGVNEQYF
TRBJ2-7,TRBV7-9,-,16,-,TGTGCCAGCAGCTTAGTAGGGCAGGGCCACACCTACGAGCAGTACTTC,CASSLVGQGHTYEQYF
TRBJ2-7,TRBV6-1,-,14,-,TGTGCCAGCACCGCGACAGGTGGGGCCTACGAGCAGTACTTC,CASTATGGAYEQYF
TRBJ1-4,TRBV30,-,13,-,TGTGCCTGGAGTTTTGGAACACCTGAAAAACTGTTTTTT,CAWSFGTPEKLFF
TRBJ2-5,TRBV5-1,once,14,-,TGCGCCAGCAGCTCGGGCGGAGACAGGGAGACCCAGTACTTC,CASSSGGDRETQYF
TRBJ1-1,TRBV7-9,-,12,-,TGTGCCAGCAGCTTGGTGAGGGTGGCAGCTTTCTTT,CASSLVRVAAFF
TRBJ2-2,TRBV18,-,15,TRBD2,TGTGCCAGCTCACTTGGGACTAGCGCCTCCGGGGAGCTGTTTTTT,CASSLGTSASGELFF
TRBJ2-1,TRBV11-2,-,14,TRBD1,TGTGCCAGCAGCTCCGGGACAGGATACAATGAGCAGTTCTTC,CASSSGTGYNEQFF
TRBJ2-1,TRBV6-5,-,11,-,TGTGCCACCTCCCAAAGCGATGAGCAGTTCTTC,CATSQSDEQFF
TRBJ1-6,TRBV5-1,-,14,TRBD1,TGCGCCAGCAGCTTGAACAGGGGCTATTCACCCCTCCACTTT,CASSLNRGYSPLHF